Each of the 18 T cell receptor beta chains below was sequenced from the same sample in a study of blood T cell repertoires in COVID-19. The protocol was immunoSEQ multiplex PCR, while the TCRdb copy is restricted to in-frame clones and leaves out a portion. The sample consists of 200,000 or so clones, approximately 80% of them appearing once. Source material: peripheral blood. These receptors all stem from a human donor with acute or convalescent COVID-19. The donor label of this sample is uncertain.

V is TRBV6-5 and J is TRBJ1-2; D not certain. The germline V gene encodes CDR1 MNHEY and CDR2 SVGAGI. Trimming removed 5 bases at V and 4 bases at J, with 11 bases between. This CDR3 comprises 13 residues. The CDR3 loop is CASSPDTLYGYTF. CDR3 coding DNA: TGTGCCAGCAGTCCCGACACGCTCTATGGCTACACCTTC.

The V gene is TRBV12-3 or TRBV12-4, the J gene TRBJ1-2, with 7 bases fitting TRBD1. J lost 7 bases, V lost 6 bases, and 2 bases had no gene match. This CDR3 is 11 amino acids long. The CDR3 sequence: CASSHRGGYTF. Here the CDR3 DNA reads TGTGCCAGCAGCCACAGGGGTGGCTACACCTTC.

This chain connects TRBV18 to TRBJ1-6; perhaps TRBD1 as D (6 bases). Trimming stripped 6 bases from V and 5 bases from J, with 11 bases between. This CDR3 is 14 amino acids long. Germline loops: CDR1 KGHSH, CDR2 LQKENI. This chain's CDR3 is CASSVGQDNSPLHF. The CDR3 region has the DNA TGTGCCAGCTCGGTGGGACAAGATAATTCACCCCTCCACTTT.

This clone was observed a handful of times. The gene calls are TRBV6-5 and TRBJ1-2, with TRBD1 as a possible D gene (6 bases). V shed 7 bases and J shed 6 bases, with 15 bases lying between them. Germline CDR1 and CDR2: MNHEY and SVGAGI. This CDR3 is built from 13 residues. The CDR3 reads CASKFRTGHGYTF. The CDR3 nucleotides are TGTGCCAGCAAGTTTAGAACAGGGCATGGCTACACCTTC.

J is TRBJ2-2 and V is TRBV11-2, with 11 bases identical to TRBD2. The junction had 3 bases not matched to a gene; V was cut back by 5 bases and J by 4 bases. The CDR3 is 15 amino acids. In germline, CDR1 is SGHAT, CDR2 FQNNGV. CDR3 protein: CASSLTSGSTGELFF. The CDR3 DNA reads TGTGCCAGCAGCCTTACTAGCGGGAGCACCGGGGAGCTGTTTTTT.

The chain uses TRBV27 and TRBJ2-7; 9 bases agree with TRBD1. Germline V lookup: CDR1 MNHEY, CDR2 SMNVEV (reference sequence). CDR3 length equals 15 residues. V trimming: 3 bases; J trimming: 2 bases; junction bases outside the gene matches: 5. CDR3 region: CASSFRDRVPYEQYF. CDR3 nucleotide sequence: TGTGCCAGCAGTTTCCGGGACAGGGTACCCTACGAGCAGTACTTC.

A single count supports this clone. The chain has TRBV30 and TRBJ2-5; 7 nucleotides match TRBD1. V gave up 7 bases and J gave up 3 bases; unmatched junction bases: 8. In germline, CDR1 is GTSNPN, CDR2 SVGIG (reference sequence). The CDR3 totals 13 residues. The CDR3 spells CASQTGLEETQYF. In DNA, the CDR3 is TGTGCCTCACAGACAGGGTTGGAAGAGACCCAGTACTTC.

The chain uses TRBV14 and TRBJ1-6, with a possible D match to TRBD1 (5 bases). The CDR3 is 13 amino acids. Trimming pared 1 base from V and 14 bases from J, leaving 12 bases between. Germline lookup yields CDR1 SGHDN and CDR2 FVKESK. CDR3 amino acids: CASSQGGLRALHF. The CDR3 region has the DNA TGTGCCAGCAGCCAAGGGGGACTGCGCGCCCTCCACTTT.

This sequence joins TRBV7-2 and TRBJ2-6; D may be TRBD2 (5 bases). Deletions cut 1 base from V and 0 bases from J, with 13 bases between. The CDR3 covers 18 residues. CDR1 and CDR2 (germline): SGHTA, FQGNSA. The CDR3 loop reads CASSLGAVGGSGANVLTF. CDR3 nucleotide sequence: TGTGCCAGCAGCTTAGGTGCGGTCGGAGGCTCTGGGGCCAACGTCCTGACTTTC. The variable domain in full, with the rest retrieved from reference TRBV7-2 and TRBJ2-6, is GAGVSQSPSNKVTEKGKDVELRCDPISGHTALYWYRQSLGQGLEFLIYFQGNSAPDKSGLPSDRFSAERTGGSVSTLTIQRTQQEDSAVYLCASSLGAVGGSGANVLTFGAGSRLTVL.

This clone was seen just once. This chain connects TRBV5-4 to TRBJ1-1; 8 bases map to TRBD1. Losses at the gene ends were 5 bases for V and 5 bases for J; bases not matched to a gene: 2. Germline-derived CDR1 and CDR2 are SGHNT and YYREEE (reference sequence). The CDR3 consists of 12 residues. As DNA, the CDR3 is TGTGCCAGCAGACACAGGGGGACTGAAGCTTTCTTT. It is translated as CASRHRGTEAFF. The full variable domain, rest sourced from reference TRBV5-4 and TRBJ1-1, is ETGVTQSPTHLIKTRGQQVTLRCSSQSGHNTVSWYQQALGQGPQFIFQYYREEENGRGNFPPRFSGLQFPNYSSELNVNALELDDSALYLCASRHRGTEAFFGQGTRLTVV.

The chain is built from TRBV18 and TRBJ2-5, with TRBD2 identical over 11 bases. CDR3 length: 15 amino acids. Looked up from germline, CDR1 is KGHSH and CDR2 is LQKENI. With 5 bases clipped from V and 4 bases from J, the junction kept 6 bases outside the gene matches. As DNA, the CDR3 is TGTGCCAGCTCAATCAAGGGGACTAGCGGAGAGACCCAGTACTTC. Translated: CASSIKGTSGETQYF. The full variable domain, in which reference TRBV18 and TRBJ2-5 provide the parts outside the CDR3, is NAGVMQNPRHLVRRRGQEARLRCSPMKGHSHVYWYRQLPEEGLKFMVYLQKENIIDESGMPKERFSAEFPKEGPSILRIQQVVRGDSAAYFCASSIKGTSGETQYFGPGTRLLVL.

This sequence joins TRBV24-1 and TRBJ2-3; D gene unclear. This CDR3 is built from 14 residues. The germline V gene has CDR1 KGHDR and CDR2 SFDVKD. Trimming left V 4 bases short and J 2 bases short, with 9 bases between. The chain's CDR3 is CATSDNTYTDTQYF. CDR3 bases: TGTGCCACCAGTGACAATACCTACACAGATACGCAGTATTTT.

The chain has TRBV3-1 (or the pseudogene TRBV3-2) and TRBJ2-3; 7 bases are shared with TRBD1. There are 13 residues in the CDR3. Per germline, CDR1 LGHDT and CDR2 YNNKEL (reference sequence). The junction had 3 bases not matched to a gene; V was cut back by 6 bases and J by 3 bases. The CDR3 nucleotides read TGTGCCAGCAGGACGACAGGGACAGATACGCAGTATTTT. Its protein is CASRTTGTDTQYF.

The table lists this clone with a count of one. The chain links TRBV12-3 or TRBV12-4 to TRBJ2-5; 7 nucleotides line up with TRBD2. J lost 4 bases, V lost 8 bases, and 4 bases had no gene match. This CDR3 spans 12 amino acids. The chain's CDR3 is CASRGGGETQYF. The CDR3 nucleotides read TGTGCCAGCCGGGGCGGGGGAGAGACCCAGTACTTC.

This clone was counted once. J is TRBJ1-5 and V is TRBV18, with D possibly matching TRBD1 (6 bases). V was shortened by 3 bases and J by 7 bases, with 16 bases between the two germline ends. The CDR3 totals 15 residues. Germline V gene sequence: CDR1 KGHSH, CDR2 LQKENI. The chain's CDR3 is CASSPMTGDIQPQHF. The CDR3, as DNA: TGTGCCAGCTCACCTATGACAGGCGATATCCAGCCCCAGCATTTT.

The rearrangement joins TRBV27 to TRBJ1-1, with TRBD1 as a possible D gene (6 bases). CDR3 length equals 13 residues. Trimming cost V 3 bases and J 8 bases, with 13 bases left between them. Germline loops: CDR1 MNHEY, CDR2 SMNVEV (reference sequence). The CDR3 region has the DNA TGTGCCAGCAGTTTTACCAGGGGCACAGAAGCTTTCTTT. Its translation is CASSFTRGTEAFF.

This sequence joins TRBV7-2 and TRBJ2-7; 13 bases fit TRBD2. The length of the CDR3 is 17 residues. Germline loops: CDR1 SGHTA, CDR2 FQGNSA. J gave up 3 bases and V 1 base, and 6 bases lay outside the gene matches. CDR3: CASSLEWTSGSIYEQYF. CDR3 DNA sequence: TGTGCCAGCAGCTTAGAGTGGACTAGCGGGAGCATCTACGAGCAGTACTTC.

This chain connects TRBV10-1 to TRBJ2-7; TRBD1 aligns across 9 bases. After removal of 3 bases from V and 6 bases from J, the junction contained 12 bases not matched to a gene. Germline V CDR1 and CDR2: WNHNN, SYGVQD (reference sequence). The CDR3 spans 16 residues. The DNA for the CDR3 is TGCGCCAGCAGTGAATTCTTCAGGACAGGGGTCTCCGAGCAGTACTTC. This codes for CASSEFFRTGVSEQYF.